This T cell receptor (beta chain) was documented in a study of cytomegalovirus exposure and HLA in healthy donors (dated by TCRdb to about 2017). As for the study more broadly: According to a later analysis, one platform produced both the 120 validation repertoires and the roughly 640 repertoires of the first cohort. The aim of the study was to test whether cataloging public T cell receptors could identify signatures of past pathogen exposure. The study combined high-throughput TCR immunosequencing, statistical association of individual TCRs with disease status, and machine learning to predict cytomegalovirus infection status. A separate validation cohort of over a hundred different subjects was used in addition to the roughly 700-subject first cohort.

Summary of the overall study and its limitations: The classifier was reported to diagnose cytomegalovirus status with high specificity and sensitivity in both the original cohort and the validation cohort. Subsequent analysis determined that TCRs grouped into clusters in the first cohort also showed a tendency toward co-occurrence across the approximately 110 validation repertoires, and 94% of cluster scores exceeded 0. The study gave a list of 150 to 200 TCR beta chains associated with cytomegalovirus. The validation cohort had no HLA typing available for a later analysis, so co-occurrence within that cohort was assessed over all 120 or so repertoires. Across donors, most TCR sequences were observed very rarely, whereas some public TCRs were present in many individuals. It was suggested by the authors that the approach could potentially be generalized to other disease states and immunological phenotypes. Three of the identified cytomegalovirus-associated TCR beta chains were confirmed in vitro to be specific for cytomegalovirus antigens.

The method was the immunoSEQ multiplex PCR assay. The original pipeline was this. A statistical classification framework was developed to diagnose cytomegalovirus status using the catalog of TCR beta chain sequences. Here the immuneACCESS table is served through TCRdb, limited to in-frame sequences with V and J called. Missing clones are a known gap in these copies; in checked studies unresolved V genes cover under half, and the rest lacks a known reason. The V and J calls and the clone size are those of that table, but D and trimming were determined from the DNA. Here the sample has approximately 100,000 clones; about 85% occur a single time. The biggest ten clones account for 1.5% to 2% of the sample. The donors were included in the validation cohort of over a hundred subjects, a group kept apart from the roughly 690-subject first cohort. Details on this clone: Its antigen is not yet known. Per-nucleotide qualities are absent, and no much larger clonotype sits a single base away.

The sequence came from a woman aged 18-29 years in good health and CMV-seropositive. Sequenced: PBMCs.

Here is the DNA: TGTGCCAGCAGCCTAGACCTCTATCAAGTTACTAGCACAGATACGCAGTATTTT. This translates into CASSLDLYQVTSTDTQYF. In this chain, TRBV7-2 is recombined with TRBJ2-3; a confident D gene designation cannot be given. Sequences SGHTA (CDR1) and FQGNSA (CDR2) are obtained from the germline V gene. Measured from the cysteine to the phenylalanine, the CDR3 is 18 residues long. CDR3 DNA is the only sequence kept; it has 54 bases, read in frame from the first base. The junction carries 21 bases between V and J, which are trimmed by 5 bases and 0 bases respectively.